The 18 T cell receptor beta chains given below trace back to one sample, sequenced in a study of blood T cells in healthy people across ages. It was with a sample-barcoded 5' primer and a J-beta primer mix that a second PCR of roughly 7 to 12 cycles was run. TCRdb reprocessed the 5' RACE reads with MiXCR, giving one entry per CDR3 protein. The sample has 600,000 to 800,000 distinct CDR3 sequences, 40% to 65% seen once. The sample comprised blood. The source is an elderly woman in good health.

The chain recombines TRBV30 with TRBJ1-2, with 10 positions matching TRBD1. Per the germline V gene, CDR1 is GTSNPN and CDR2 is SVGIG (reference sequence). This CDR3 comprises 14 residues. J gave up 4 bases and V 5 bases, and 7 bases lay outside the gene matches. The CDR3 DNA sequence: TGTGCCTGGCACCGGGACAGGGGATTCTATGGCTACACCTTC. Its translation is CAWHRDRGFYGYTF. The variable domain in full, completed from reference TRBV30 and TRBJ1-2, reads SQTIHQWPATLVQPVGSPLSLECTVEGTSNPNLYWYRQAAGRGLQLLFYSVGIGQISSEVPQNLSASRPQDRQFILSSKKLLLSDSGFYLCAWHRDRGFYGYTFGSGTRLTVV.

This clonotype was recorded a few times. The V call is TRBV29-1, the J call TRBJ1-2, with TRBD1 matching 7 bases. There are 13 residues in the CDR3. The trim removed 1 base at V and 3 bases at J, leaving 2 bases unmatched. Per germline, CDR1 SQVTM and CDR2 ANQGSEA. In nucleotides, the CDR3 is TGCAGCGTTGAAGCGACAGGGTACTATGGCTACACCTTC. Protein sequence: CSVEATGYYGYTF.

This clonotype was counted ten times or more. V usage is TRBV20-1 and J usage is TRBJ2-1; a weak D match, TRBD1 (6 bases). The germline gives CDR1 DFQATT, CDR2 SNEGSKA (reference sequence). Trimming left V 0 bases short and J 15 bases short, with 21 bases between. This CDR3 is 14 amino acids long. The CDR3 nucleotides read TGCAGTGCTAGAGATCTTAGCGCCGGGACACCAAGGTTCTTC. This translates into CSARDLSAGTPRFF.

Turning to this clonotype: A read error may explain this, as a much larger clone is one base away. The rearrangement joins TRBV29-1 to TRBJ2-7, with TRBD2 identical over 7 bases. This CDR3 spans 16 amino acids. From germline, CDR1 is SQVTM and CDR2 ANQGSEA. Trimming at V came to 3 bases and at J to 7 bases, leaving 18 bases not matched to a gene. CDR3 in DNA: TGCAGCGTTGAGTCGGTTGGGCGGGAGCATGGTAATGAGCAGTACTTC. Residues: CSVESVGREHGNEQYF.

This CDR3 is CASSMQGLQETQYF. CDR3 in DNA: TGTGCCAGTAGTATGCAGGGCCTACAAGAGACCCAGTACTTC. The chain recombines TRBV19 with TRBJ2-7; D is perhaps TRBD1 (5 bases). The J call may be faulty, since TRBJ2-5 better matches the DNA end. Germline lookup yields CDR1 LNHDA and CDR2 SQIVND (reference sequence). This CDR3 contains 14 residues.

Concerning this clonotype: This may arise from a read error, as a much more abundant clone is one base away. The rearrangement uses TRBV6-6 and TRBJ2-6, with a weak D call TRBD1 (5 bases). Germline CDR1 reads MNHNY; CDR2 reads SVGAGI (reference sequence). This CDR3 is built from 13 residues. The CDR3 loop is CASSSSGANVPTF. In DNA form, the CDR3 reads TGTGCCAGCAGTAGCTCTGGGGCCAACGTCCCGACTTTC.

The J gene is TRBJ1-6, the V gene TRBV2; D is possibly TRBD1 (5 bases). CDR3 length: 16 amino acids. V lost 8 bases, J lost 9 bases, and 23 bases lay in between. Germline CDR1 reads SNHLY; CDR2 reads FYNNEI. This chain's CDR3 is CASGPTRAGGGSPLHF. CDR3 DNA: TGTGCCAGCGGCCCCACCCGCGCCGGCGGGGGTTCACCCCTCCACTTT.

This clonotype was recorded at least ten times. Germline and junction disagree at one end, which may indicate a read error. J is TRBJ2-3 and V is TRBV6-5; D not resolved. The V gene's germline CDR1 is MNHEY and CDR2 SVGAGI. The CDR3 totals 13 residues. CDR3 coding DNA: TGTGCCAGCAGTGACTCCCCGGTCGCCACGCAGTATTTT. This sequence encodes CASSDSPVATQYF.

The chain has TRBV3-1 and TRBJ2-5; TRBD1 matches 7 bases. J lost 4 bases, V lost 5 bases, and 7 bases had no gene match. Looked up from germline, CDR1 is LGHDT and CDR2 is YNNKEL (reference sequence). The CDR3 spans 14 residues. CDR3: CASSFNDRVETQYF. CDR3 bases: TGTGCCAGCAGCTTCAACGACAGGGTAGAGACCCAGTACTTC.

This clonotype was picked up a small number of times. The chain couples TRBV15 to TRBJ2-3; D may be TRBD2 (6 bases). The CDR3 sequence is 14 residues long. Trimming removed 0 bases from V and 5 bases from J, with 9 bases in between. Germline CDR1 is LNHNV and CDR2 is YYDKDF (reference sequence). The chain's CDR3 is CATSRDQGGDTQYF. CDR3 nucleotide sequence: TGTGCCACCAGCAGAGATCAGGGAGGAGATACGCAGTATTTT.

This clonotype was seen ten or more times. The chain joins TRBV9 to TRBJ2-7, with TRBD1 identical over 7 bases. The length of the CDR3 is 15 residues. V lost 1 base, J lost 2 bases, and 6 bases stayed unmatched. Germline V gene lookup returns CDR1 SGDLS and CDR2 YYNGEE. CDR3 amino acids: CASSVLGDRAYEQYF. The CDR3 DNA reads as TGTGCCAGCAGCGTATTGGGTGACAGGGCCTACGAGCAGTACTTC.

As concerns this clonotype: Since a much larger clone is just one base distant, this may be a read error. This rearrangement joins TRBV27 to TRBJ2-1; TRBD2 matches at 7 bases. The CDR3 has 16 residues. Per the germline V gene, CDR1 is MNHEY and CDR2 is SMNVEV (reference sequence). Trimming cost V 6 bases and J 6 bases; bases outside gene matches: 14. CDR3 in amino acids: CASSRWASGPSNEQFF. CDR3 DNA: TGTGCCAGCAGCAGATGGGCTAGCGGCCCTTCCAATGAGCAGTTCTTC.

The chain has TRBV6-6 and TRBJ2-1, with a tentative D call TRBD2 (6 bases). The V and J ends lost 0 bases and 6 bases respectively, with 15 bases between them. This CDR3 region has 16 residues. CDR1 and CDR2 (germline): MNHNY, SVGAGI (reference sequence). CDR3 sequence (DNA): TGTGCCAGCAGTTACTCAAGCGGGCGAACCACCAATGAGCAGTTCTTC. As protein: CASSYSSGRTTNEQFF.

V is TRBV28 and J is TRBJ2-7; TRBD2 is a possible D gene (6 bases). With 6 bases removed from V and 5 bases from J, the gap between germline ends came to 17 bases. The CDR3 covers 14 residues. The germline gives CDR1 MDHEN, CDR2 SYDVKM. In DNA form, the CDR3 reads TGTGCCAGCAGGGCCCCTGGGGGAGGCAACGAGCAGTACTTC. Translation: CASRAPGGGNEQYF.

This clonotype was observed a handful of times. J is TRBJ2-4 and V is TRBV6-1; TRBD2 matches 7 bases. Germline V gene lookup returns CDR1 MNHNS and CDR2 SASEGT. Unmatched junction bases numbered 9, after V lost 1 base and J lost 0 bases. CDR3 length: 18 residues. DNA for the CDR3: TGTGCCAGCAGTGAAGGCGGGGGAATAGACCTAGCCAAAAACATTCAGTACTTC. Its protein product is CASSEGGGIDLAKNIQYF.

This clonotype showed up just once. V usage is TRBV7-2 and J usage is TRBJ2-5, with TRBD2 matching 7 bases. The CDR3 runs to 14 residues. The germline V gene encodes CDR1 SGHTA and CDR2 FQGNSA. The V and J ends lost 5 bases and 5 bases, in that order; junction bases with no gene match: 8. Here the CDR3 DNA reads TGTGCCAGCAGCCCAGCGGGACTGAAGGAGACCCAGTACTTC. It codes for CASSPAGLKETQYF.

This clonotype was found many times. This sequence joins TRBV20-1 and TRBJ2-3; D possibly uses TRBD1 or TRBD2 (6 bases each). The germline V gene has CDR1 DFQATT and CDR2 SNEGSKA (reference sequence). Trimming left V 6 bases short and J 9 bases short, with 16 bases between. The CDR3 is made up of 12 amino acids. The CDR3 reads CSAPGASGTQYF. In DNA, the CDR3 is TGCAGTGCGCCGGGGGCATCGGGGACGCAGTATTTT.

This clonotype appeared once. The chain recombines TRBV7-2 with TRBJ2-3; D remains unclear. Germline V gene sequence: CDR1 SGHTA, CDR2 FQGNSA. The CDR3 covers 16 residues. The V end was cut by 4 bases, the J end by 6 bases, with 20 bases between. CDR3 nucleotides: TGTGCCAGCAGCTCGGGCCTTCATTGGTCCACGGATACGCAGTATTTT. Protein product: CASSSGLHWSTDTQYF. The whole variable domain, remainder taken from reference TRBV7-2 and TRBJ2-3, is GAGVSQSPSNKVTEKGKDVELRCDPISGHTALYWYRQSLGQGLEFLIYFQGNSAPDKSGLPSDRFSAERTGGSVSTLTIQRTQQEDSAVYLCASSSGLHWSTDTQYFGPGTRLTVL.